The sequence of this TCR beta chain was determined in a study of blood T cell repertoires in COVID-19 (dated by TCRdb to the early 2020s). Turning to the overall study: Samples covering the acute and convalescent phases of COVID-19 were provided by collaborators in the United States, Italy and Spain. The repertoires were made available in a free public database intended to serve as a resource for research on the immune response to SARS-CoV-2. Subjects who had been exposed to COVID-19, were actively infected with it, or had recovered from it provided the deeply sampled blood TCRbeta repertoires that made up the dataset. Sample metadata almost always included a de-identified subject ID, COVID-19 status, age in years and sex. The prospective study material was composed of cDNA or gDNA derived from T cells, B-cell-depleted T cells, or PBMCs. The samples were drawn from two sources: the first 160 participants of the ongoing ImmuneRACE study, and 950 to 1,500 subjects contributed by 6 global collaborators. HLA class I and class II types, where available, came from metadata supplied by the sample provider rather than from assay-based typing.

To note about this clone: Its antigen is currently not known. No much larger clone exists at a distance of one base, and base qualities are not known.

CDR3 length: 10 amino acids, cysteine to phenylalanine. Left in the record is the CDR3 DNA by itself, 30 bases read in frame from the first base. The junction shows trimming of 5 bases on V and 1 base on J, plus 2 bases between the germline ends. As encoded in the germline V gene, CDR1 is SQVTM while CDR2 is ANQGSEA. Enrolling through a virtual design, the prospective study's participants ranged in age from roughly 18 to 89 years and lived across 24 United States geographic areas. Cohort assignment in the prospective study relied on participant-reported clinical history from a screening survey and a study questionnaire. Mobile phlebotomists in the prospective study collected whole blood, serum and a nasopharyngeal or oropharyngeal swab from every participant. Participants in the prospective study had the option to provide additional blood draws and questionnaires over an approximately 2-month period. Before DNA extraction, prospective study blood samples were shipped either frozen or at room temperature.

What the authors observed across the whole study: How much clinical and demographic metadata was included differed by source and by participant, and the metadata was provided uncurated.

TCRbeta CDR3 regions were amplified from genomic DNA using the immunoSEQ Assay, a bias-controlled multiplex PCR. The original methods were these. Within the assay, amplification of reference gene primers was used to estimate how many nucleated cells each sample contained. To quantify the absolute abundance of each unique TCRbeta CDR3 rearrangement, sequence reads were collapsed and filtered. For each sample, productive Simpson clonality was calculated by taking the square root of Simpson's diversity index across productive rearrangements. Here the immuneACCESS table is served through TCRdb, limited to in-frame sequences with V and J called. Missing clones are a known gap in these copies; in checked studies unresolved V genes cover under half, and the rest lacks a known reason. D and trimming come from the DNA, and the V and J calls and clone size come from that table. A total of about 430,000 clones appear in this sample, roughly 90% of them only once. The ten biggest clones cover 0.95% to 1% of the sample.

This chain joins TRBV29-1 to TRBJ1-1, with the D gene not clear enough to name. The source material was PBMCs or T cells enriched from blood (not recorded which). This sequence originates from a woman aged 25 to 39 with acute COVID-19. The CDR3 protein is CSVQNTEAFF. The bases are TGCAGCGTTCAGAACACTGAAGCTTTCTTT.